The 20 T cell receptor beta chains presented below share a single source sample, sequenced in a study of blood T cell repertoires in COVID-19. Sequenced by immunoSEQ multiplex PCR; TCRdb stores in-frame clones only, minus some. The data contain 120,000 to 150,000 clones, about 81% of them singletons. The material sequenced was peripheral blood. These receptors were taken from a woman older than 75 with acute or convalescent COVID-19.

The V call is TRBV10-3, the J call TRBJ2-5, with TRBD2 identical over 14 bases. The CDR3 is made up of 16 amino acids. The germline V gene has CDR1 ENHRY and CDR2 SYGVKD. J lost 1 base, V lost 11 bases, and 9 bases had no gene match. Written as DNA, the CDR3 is TGTGCCTCGTCCGGGACTAGCGGGAGTTTCCAAGAGACCCAGTACTTC. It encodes CASSGTSGSFQETQYF.

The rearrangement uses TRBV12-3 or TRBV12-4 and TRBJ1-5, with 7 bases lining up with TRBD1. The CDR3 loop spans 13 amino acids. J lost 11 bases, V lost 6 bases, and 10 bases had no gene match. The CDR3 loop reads CASRRTGLGAQHF. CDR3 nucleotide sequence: TGTGCCAGCAGAAGGACAGGCTTGGGGGCCCAGCATTTT.

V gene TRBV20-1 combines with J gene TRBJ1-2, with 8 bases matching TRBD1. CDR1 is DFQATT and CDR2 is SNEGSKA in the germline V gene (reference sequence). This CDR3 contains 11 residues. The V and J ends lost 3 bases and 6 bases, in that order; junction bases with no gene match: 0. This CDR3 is CSASRGHGYTF. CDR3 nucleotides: TGCAGTGCTAGCAGGGGGCATGGCTACACCTTC.

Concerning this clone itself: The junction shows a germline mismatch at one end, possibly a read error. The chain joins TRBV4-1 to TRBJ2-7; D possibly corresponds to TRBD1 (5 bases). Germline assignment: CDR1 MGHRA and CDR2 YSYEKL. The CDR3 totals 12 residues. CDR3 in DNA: TGCGCCAGCAGCCAAGTATCCAGGGAACTTCACTTC. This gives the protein CASSQVSRELHF.

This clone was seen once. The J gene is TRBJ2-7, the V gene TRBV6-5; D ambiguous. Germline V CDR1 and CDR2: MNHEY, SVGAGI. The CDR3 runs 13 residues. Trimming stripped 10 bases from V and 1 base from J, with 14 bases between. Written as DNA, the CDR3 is TGTGCCAAAACGAGAGAACGTTCCTACGAGCAGTACTTC. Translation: CAKTRERSYEQYF.

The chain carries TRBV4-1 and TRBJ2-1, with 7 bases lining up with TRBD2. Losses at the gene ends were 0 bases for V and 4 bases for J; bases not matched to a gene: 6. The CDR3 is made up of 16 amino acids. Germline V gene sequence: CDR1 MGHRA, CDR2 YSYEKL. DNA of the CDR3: TGCGCCAGCAGCCAAGACCCAGCGGGGAGATACAATGAGCAGTTCTTC. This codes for CASSQDPAGRYNEQFF.

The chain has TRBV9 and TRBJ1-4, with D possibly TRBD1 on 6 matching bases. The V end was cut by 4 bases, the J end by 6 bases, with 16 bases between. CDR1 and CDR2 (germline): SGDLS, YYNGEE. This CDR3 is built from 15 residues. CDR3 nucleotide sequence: TGTGCCAGCAGCCTCAGGGGATCTGGGGATGAAAAACTGTTTTTT. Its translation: CASSLRGSGDEKLFF.

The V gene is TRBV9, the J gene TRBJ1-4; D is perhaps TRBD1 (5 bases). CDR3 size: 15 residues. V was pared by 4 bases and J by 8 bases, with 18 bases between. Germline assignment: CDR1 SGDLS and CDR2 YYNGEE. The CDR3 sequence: CASSSTGARSEKLFF. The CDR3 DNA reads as TGTGCCAGCAGCTCAACAGGAGCGCGTTCCGAAAAACTGTTTTTT.

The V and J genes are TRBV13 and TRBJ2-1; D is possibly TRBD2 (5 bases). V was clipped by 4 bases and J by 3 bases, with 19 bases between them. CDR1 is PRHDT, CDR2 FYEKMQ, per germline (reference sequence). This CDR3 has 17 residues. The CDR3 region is CASSSSRLWENYNEQFF. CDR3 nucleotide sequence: TGTGCCAGCAGCTCCTCGCGACTGTGGGAGAACTACAATGAGCAGTTCTTC.

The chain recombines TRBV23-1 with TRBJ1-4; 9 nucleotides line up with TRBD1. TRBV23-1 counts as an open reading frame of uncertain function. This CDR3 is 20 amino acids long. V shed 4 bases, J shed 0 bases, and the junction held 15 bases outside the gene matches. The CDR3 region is CASSLLKRTGEEATNEKLFF. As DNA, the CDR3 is TGCGCCAGCAGTCTACTCAAAAGGACAGGGGAAGAGGCAACTAATGAAAAACTGTTTTTT.

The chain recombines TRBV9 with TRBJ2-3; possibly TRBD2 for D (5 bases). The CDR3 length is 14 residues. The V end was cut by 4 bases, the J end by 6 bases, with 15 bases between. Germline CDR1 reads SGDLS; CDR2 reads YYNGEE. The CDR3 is CASSPRERKDTQYF. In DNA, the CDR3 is TGTGCCAGCAGCCCCCGGGAACGAAAGGATACGCAGTATTTT.

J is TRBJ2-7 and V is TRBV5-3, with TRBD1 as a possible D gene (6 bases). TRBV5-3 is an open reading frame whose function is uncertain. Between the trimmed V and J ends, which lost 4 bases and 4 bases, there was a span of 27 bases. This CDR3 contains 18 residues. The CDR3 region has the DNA TGTGCCAGAAGCCTGGACAGAAGCCCTTATTTTACGGCTTACGAGCAGTACTTC. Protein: CARSLDRSPYFTAYEQYF.

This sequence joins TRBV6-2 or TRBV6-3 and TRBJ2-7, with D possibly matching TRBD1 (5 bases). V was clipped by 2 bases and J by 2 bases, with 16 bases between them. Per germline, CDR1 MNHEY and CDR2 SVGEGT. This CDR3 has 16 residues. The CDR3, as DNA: TGTGCCAGCAGTTACCCATTAGGGGAATTCCCCTACGAGCAGTACTTC. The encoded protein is CASSYPLGEFPYEQYF.

The CDR3 region is CASSLDEGYYNEQFF. The DNA of the CDR3 is TGTGCCAGCAGTTTAGATGAGGGATACTACAATGAGCAGTTCTTC. The rearrangement joins TRBV28 to TRBJ2-1; weak D call: TRBD2 (5 bases). The V gene's germline CDR1 is MDHEN and CDR2 SYDVKM. V lost 2 bases and J 3 bases, leaving 11 bases between the germline ends. This CDR3 is 15 amino acids long.

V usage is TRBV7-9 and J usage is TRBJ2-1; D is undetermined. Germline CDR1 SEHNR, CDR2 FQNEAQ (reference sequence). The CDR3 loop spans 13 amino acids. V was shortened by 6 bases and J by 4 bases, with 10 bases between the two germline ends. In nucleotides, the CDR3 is TGTGCCAGCAGTCCTACAGTATACAATGAGCAGTTCTTC. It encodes CASSPTVYNEQFF.

CDR3 nucleotides: TGTGCCAGCAGTCCCGGGACAGTCAATCAGCCCCAGCATTTT. Its protein product is CASSPGTVNQPQHF. The V and J genes are TRBV27 and TRBJ1-5; 7 bases are shared with TRBD1. V was pared by 5 bases and J by 3 bases, with 4 bases of the junction left unmatched. Germline V gene lookup returns CDR1 MNHEY and CDR2 SMNVEV (reference sequence). The CDR3 spans 14 residues.

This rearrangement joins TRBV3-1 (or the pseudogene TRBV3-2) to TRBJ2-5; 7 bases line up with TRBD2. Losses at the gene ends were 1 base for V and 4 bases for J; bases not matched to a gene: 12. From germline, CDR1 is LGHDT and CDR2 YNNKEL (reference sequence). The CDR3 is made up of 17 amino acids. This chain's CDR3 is CASSQGALSAGRETQYF. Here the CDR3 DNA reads TGTGCCAGCAGCCAAGGGGCCCTCTCAGCGGGGAGAGAGACCCAGTACTTC.

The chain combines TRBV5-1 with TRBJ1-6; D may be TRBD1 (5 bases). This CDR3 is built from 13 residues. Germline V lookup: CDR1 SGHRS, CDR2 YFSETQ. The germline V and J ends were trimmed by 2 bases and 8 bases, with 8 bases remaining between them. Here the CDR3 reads CASSLDSYSPLHF. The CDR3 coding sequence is TGCGCCAGCAGCTTAGACAGCTATTCACCCCTCCACTTT.

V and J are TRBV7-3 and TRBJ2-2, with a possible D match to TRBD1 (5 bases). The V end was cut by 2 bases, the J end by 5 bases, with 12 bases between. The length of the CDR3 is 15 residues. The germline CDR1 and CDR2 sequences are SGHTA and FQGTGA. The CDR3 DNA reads TGTGCCAGCAGCTTATCCGCAGGGTGGACCGGGGAGCTGTTTTTT. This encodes CASSLSAGWTGELFF.

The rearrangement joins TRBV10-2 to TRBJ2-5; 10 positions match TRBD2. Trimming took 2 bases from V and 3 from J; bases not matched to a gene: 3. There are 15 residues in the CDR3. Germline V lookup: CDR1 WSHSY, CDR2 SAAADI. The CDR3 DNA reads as TGCGCCAGCAGTGAGCTAGGACTAGCGGAAGAGACCCAGTACTTC. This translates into CASSELGLAEETQYF.